Each of the 31 T cell receptor beta chains below was sequenced from the same sample in a study of OX40 agonist ivuxolimab in advanced cancers. Receptors were amplified or captured by the immunoSEQ multiplex PCR assay. TCRdb re-hosts the immuneACCESS table, in-frame sequences only. Its copies lack some clones; in the studies checked, an unresolved V gene accounts for under half of them, and the cause for the rest is not known. This sample comprises roughly 62,000 clones, roughly 81% of them detected only once. About 4.5% of the sample lies in the top ten. The material sequenced was CD4+ or CD8+ T cells sorted from blood, taken in a trial of the OX40 agonist ivuxolimab. Receptor source: an adult with an advanced solid tumor such as melanoma, head and neck, liver or kidney cancer.

The chain recombines TRBV21-1 with TRBJ2-7; TRBD1, the table's D call, was not compared with the DNA. TRBV21-1 is a pseudogene segment. CDR3 size: 16 residues. CDR3 in DNA: TGTGCAGCAGCAAAACGTCCGACAGGGGCGGACTACGAGCAGTACTTC. Its protein product is CAAAKRPTGADYEQYF.

V is TRBV6-6 and J is TRBJ1-6, with 7 bases identical to TRBD1. Trimming at V came to 6 bases and at J to 8 bases, leaving 13 bases not matched to a gene. This CDR3 contains 16 residues. The germline V gene encodes CDR1 MNHNY and CDR2 SVGAGI (reference sequence). The CDR3 loop is CASSDPGQPRDSPLHF. The CDR3 DNA reads TGTGCCAGCAGCGATCCGGGACAGCCTAGGGATTCACCCCTCCACTTT.

V usage is TRBV28 and J usage is TRBJ1-2; 7 bases match TRBD1. The ends lost 7 bases at V and 8 bases at J; junction bases unmatched: 7. The CDR3 spans 12 residues. Germline loops: CDR1 MDHEN, CDR2 SYDVKM. The DNA for the CDR3 is TGTGCCAGCACCCCGGGACAGCCAGGCTACACCTTC. Translation gives CASTPGQPGYTF.

The CDR3 DNA sequence: TGTGCCAGCAGCTCCAGAGGGACTGGCCAGGAAAAACTGTTTTTT. Translated, it gives CASSSRGTGQEKLFF. This rearrangement joins TRBV5-6 to TRBJ1-4, with D possibly matching TRBD1 (5 bases). The CDR3 is 15 residues long. V shed 3 bases and J shed 8 bases, with 17 bases lying between them. Germline values: CDR1 SGHDT, CDR2 YYEEEE.

The chain links TRBV19 to TRBJ2-1; D may match TRBD1 or TRBD2 (5 bases each). The CDR3 sequence is 16 residues long. V lost 1 base to trimming and J lost 4 bases, with 14 bases between them. Germline assignment: CDR1 LNHDA and CDR2 SQIVND (reference sequence). The CDR3 DNA is TGTGCCAGTAGTATAGTTGGGGCGGGCGCTTACAATGAGCAGTTCTTC. It yields the protein CASSIVGAGAYNEQFF.

The V and J genes are TRBV6-1 and TRBJ2-1, with D unresolved. The CDR3 is 16 residues long. V was cut by 2 bases and J by 7 bases, with 18 bases left in between. From germline, CDR1 is MNHNS and CDR2 SASEGT. CDR3 residues: CASSETGSPPKNEQFF. CDR3 nucleotides: TGTGCCAGCAGTGAAACCGGGTCGCCCCCTAAGAATGAGCAGTTCTTC.

The chain has TRBV5-5 and TRBJ2-2; TRBD2 aligns across 10 bases. Trimming took 4 bases from V and 4 from J; bases not matched to a gene: 7. The CDR3 is made up of 16 amino acids. Germline V gene sequence: CDR1 SGHKS, CDR2 YYEKEE (reference sequence). The CDR3 DNA reads as TGTGCCAGCAGCCCTCGACTAGCGGGTCCCACCGGGGAGCTGTTTTTT. Translated: CASSPRLAGPTGELFF.

The chain is built from TRBV7-9 and TRBJ2-3, with D possibly being TRBD2 (6 bases). Germline CDR1 is SEHNR and CDR2 is FQNEAQ (reference sequence). The CDR3 has 16 residues. Trimming left V 4 bases short and J 4 bases short, with 18 bases between. CDR3 protein: CASSSFIASEADTQYF. The CDR3 nucleotides are TGTGCCAGCAGCTCTTTTATTGCTAGCGAAGCAGATACGCAGTATTTT.

The chain couples TRBV4-3 to TRBJ2-5, with 7 bases identical to TRBD1. The J segment lost 9 bases and the V segment lost 0 bases, leaving 16 bases of the junction unmatched. The CDR3 has 17 residues. Germline values: CDR1 LGHNA, CDR2 YSLEER. DNA of the CDR3: TGCGCCAGCAGCCAAGATTTCCAAACAGGGGACAGTGGGCCCCAGTACTTC. Translation: CASSQDFQTGDSGPQYF.

The chain couples TRBV27 to TRBJ2-4; 8 positions match TRBD1. V dropped 4 bases and J dropped 11; count of bases not matched to a gene: 7. The CDR3 is 13 amino acids. Germline V gene sequence: CDR1 MNHEY, CDR2 SMNVEV (reference sequence). As DNA, the CDR3 is TGTGCCAGCAGTTCGCAGACAGGGGCCCTTCAGTACTTC. It encodes CASSSQTGALQYF.

The chain uses TRBV15 and TRBJ2-1, with TRBD1 as a possible D gene (5 bases). This CDR3 contains 18 residues. Deletions cut 0 bases from V and 5 bases from J, with 20 bases between. Germline V gene lookup returns CDR1 LNHNV and CDR2 YYDKDF (reference sequence). CDR3 bases: TGTGCCACCAGCAGAGATAAGGGGCTTAGCAAACCCAACAATGAGCAGTTCTTC. Encoded protein: CATSRDKGLSKPNNEQFF.

The chain joins TRBV7-9 to TRBJ2-1, with D maybe TRBD2 (6 bases). CDR1 is SEHNR, CDR2 FQNEAQ, per germline (reference sequence). V lost 0 bases to trimming and J lost 7 bases, with 13 bases between them. The CDR3 is made up of 15 amino acids. In nucleotides, the CDR3 is TGTGCCAGCAGCTTAGCGGCCGGCGGGGTGAATGAGCAGTTCTTC. Residues: CASSLAAGGVNEQFF.

This rearrangement joins TRBV5-4 to TRBJ1-5; 11 bases fit TRBD1. The CDR3 runs to 16 residues. Germline lookup yields CDR1 SGHNT and CDR2 YYREEE (reference sequence). The junction had 8 bases not matched to a gene; V was cut back by 4 bases and J by 5 bases. The CDR3 loop is CASSQDPGQGDQPQHF. For the CDR3, the DNA is TGTGCCAGCAGCCAAGATCCGGGACAGGGGGATCAGCCCCAGCATTTT.

CDR3 DNA sequence: TGCGCCAGCAGCACGGGACAGGGCGACTCTCAAGAGACCCAGTACTTC. This translates into CASSTGQGDSQETQYF. The rearrangement uses TRBV5-1 and TRBJ2-5, with TRBD1 matching 9 bases. The CDR3 loop spans 16 amino acids. Losses at the gene ends were 4 bases for V and 2 bases for J; bases not matched to a gene: 9. CDR1 is SGHRS and CDR2 is YFSETQ in the germline V gene.

The V gene is TRBV2, the J gene TRBJ2-1; weak D call: TRBD2 (6 bases). Germline values: CDR1 SNHLY, CDR2 FYNNEI. CDR3 length: 15 residues. V lost 6 bases, J lost 0 bases, and 12 bases lay in between. This chain's CDR3 is CASRYGGSSYNEQFF. CDR3 DNA sequence: TGTGCCAGCAGATACGGGGGTAGCTCCTACAATGAGCAGTTCTTC.

The genes are TRBV9 and TRBJ2-3; 7 bases match TRBD2. This CDR3 has 14 residues. Germline V lookup: CDR1 SGDLS, CDR2 YYNGEE. V shed 3 bases and J 2 bases; nucleotides not matched to a gene: 3. CDR3 residues: CASSGRGDTDTQYF. The CDR3 region has the DNA TGTGCCAGCAGCGGACGGGGGGACACAGATACGCAGTATTTT.

CDR3 DNA: TGTGCCAGCAGTTTCGAGGGAGGGTGGGTTGGCTACACCTTC. Translated, it gives CASSFEGGWVGYTF. This rearrangement joins TRBV28 to TRBJ1-2; D remains unclear. CDR1 and CDR2 (germline): MDHEN, SYDVKM. CDR3 size: 14 residues. The V gene lost 3 bases and the J gene lost 7 bases, with 15 bases spanning the gap.

The chain is built from TRBV4-2 and TRBJ2-5; D may be TRBD2 (6 bases). Trimming pared 1 base from V and 1 base from J, leaving 16 bases between. This CDR3 region has 17 residues. Germline values: CDR1 LGHNA, CDR2 YNFKEQ. The CDR3 region is CASSQVSTGGVQETQYF. The CDR3 coding sequence is TGTGCCAGCAGCCAAGTCTCCACAGGAGGGGTCCAAGAGACCCAGTACTTC.

The CDR3, as DNA: TGTGCCAGCAGCTTGTTGTCCGGCCCCCACTATGGCTACACCTTC. It encodes CASSLLSGPHYGYTF. The chain carries TRBV5-6 and TRBJ1-2; D gene unclear. Germline V gene sequence: CDR1 SGHDT, CDR2 YYEEEE. This CDR3 spans 15 amino acids. With 1 base removed from V and 3 bases from J, the gap between germline ends came to 13 bases.

V usage is TRBV5-1 and J usage is TRBJ2-1, with 9 positions matching TRBD2. After removal of 4 bases from V and 5 bases from J, the junction contained 4 bases not matched to a gene. CDR3 length equals 14 residues. Per germline, CDR1 SGHRS and CDR2 YFSETQ. This chain's CDR3 is CASSLSGGHNEQFF. The CDR3 DNA follows: TGCGCCAGCAGCCTTAGCGGGGGCCACAATGAGCAGTTCTTC. The variable domain in full, with the rest retrieved from reference TRBV5-1 and TRBJ2-1, is KAGVTQTPRYLIKTRGQQVTLSCSPISGHRSVSWYQQTPGQGLQFLFEYFSETQRNKGNFPGRFSGRQFSNSRSEMNVSTLELGDSALYLCASSLSGGHNEQFFGPGTRLTVL.

This chain links TRBV23-1 with TRBJ1-4, with a tentative D call TRBD1 (5 bases). Being an ORF, TRBV23-1 has a function that is uncertain. The V end lost 2 bases, the J end lost 3 bases, and 16 bases lay between the germline ends. This CDR3 spans 17 amino acids. CDR3 sequence (DNA): TGCGCCAGCAGTCAACCTACTAGGGTGGGACCTAATGAAAAACTGTTTTTT. Amino acid sequence: CASSQPTRVGPNEKLFF.

J is TRBJ1-5 and V is TRBV30; 9 nucleotides match TRBD1. CDR3 length: 13 residues. After removal of 5 bases from V and 5 bases from J, the junction contained 4 bases not matched to a gene. CDR1 GTSNPN and CDR2 SVGIG come from the germline V gene (reference sequence). CDR3 sequence (DNA): TGTGCCTGGGGAAGGACAGGGGATCAGCCCCAGCATTTT. It specifies CAWGRTGDQPQHF.

The chain combines TRBV5-4 with TRBJ2-7; TRBD2 matches 10 bases. Per germline, CDR1 SGHNT and CDR2 YYREEE (reference sequence). The trim removed 4 bases at V and 5 bases at J, leaving 6 bases unmatched. The CDR3 spans 14 residues. The CDR3 protein is CASSPEGTSDEQYF. CDR3 coding DNA: TGTGCCAGCAGCCCCGAAGGGACTAGCGACGAGCAGTACTTC.

This chain links TRBV7-9 with TRBJ2-3; D remains unclear. The CDR3 sequence is 15 residues long. Trimming pared 1 base from V and 6 bases from J, leaving 14 bases between. Germline V CDR1 and CDR2: SEHNR, FQNEAQ (reference sequence). Here the CDR3 DNA reads TGTGCCAGCAGCTTAGTAGGACCGTACCGGGATACGCAGTATTTT. Its protein product is CASSLVGPYRDTQYF.

The rearrangement joins TRBV30 to TRBJ2-6, with D unclear. The CDR3 has 17 amino acids. V was clipped by 0 bases and J by 1 base, with 13 bases between them. CDR1 and CDR2 (germline): GTSNPN, SVGIG (reference sequence). The CDR3 reads CAWSVNGWESGANVLTF. As DNA, the CDR3 is TGTGCCTGGAGTGTAAATGGGTGGGAATCTGGGGCCAACGTCCTGACTTTC.

The chain is built from TRBV10-3 and TRBJ1-5; 9 nucleotides align to TRBD1. Germline loops: CDR1 ENHRY, CDR2 SYGVKD. The CDR3 runs 14 residues. After removal of 0 bases from V and 7 bases from J, the junction contained 1 base not matched to a gene. DNA of the CDR3: TGTGCCATCAGTGAGTCGACAGGGGGACAGCCCCAGCATTTT. Amino acid sequence: CAISESTGGQPQHF.

This chain links TRBV18 with TRBJ2-6; 11 bases map to TRBD2. Germline values: CDR1 KGHSH, CDR2 LQKENI. Germline trimming cut 2 bases from V and 0 bases from J; bases unmatched to any gene: 6. This CDR3 is built from 19 residues. The CDR3 protein is CASSPIGLAGHSGANVLTF. In nucleotides, the CDR3 is TGTGCCAGCTCACCAATAGGACTAGCGGGCCACTCTGGGGCCAACGTCCTGACTTTC.

This clone was seen a handful of times. CDR3 in amino acids: CASSFLGGTQYF. CDR3 DNA: TGTGCCAGCAGCTTCCTGGGTGGGACGCAGTATTTT. This rearrangement joins TRBV7-9 to TRBJ2-3; D gene uncertain. The germline V and J ends were trimmed by 3 bases and 9 bases, with 10 bases remaining between them. Looked up from germline, CDR1 is SEHNR and CDR2 is FQNEAQ (reference sequence). The CDR3 loop spans 12 amino acids.

The rearrangement joins TRBV9 to TRBJ2-7, with D perhaps matching TRBD1 (5 bases). CDR3 length: 14 amino acids. The V end was cut by 4 bases, the J end by 0 bases, with 11 bases between. CDR1 and CDR2 from the germline V gene are SGDLS and YYNGEE. The CDR3 is CASSPRQFSYEQYF. The CDR3 bases are TGTGCCAGCAGCCCCCGACAGTTCTCCTACGAGCAGTACTTC. The whole variable domain, filled in from reference TRBV9 and TRBJ2-7, reads DSGVTQTPKHLITATGQRVTLRCSPRSGDLSVYWYQQSLDQGLQFLIQYYNGEERAKGNILERFSAQQFPDLHSELNLSSLELGDSALYFCASSPRQFSYEQYFGPGTRLTVT.

The chain is built from TRBV15 and TRBJ2-1; D unresolved. Trimming stripped 0 bases from V and 0 bases from J, with 9 bases between. CDR3 length: 16 amino acids. The germline CDR1 and CDR2 sequences are LNHNV and YYDKDF (reference sequence). CDR3: CATSRDGSSSYNEQFF. The DNA of the CDR3 is TGTGCCACCAGCAGAGATGGCTCGAGCTCCTACAATGAGCAGTTCTTC.

The count of this clone is one. This rearrangement joins TRBV15 to TRBJ2-3, with D maybe TRBD2 (6 bases). Germline V gene lookup returns CDR1 LNHNV and CDR2 YYDKDF (reference sequence). This CDR3 has 13 amino acids. The V end was cut by 9 bases, the J end by 5 bases, with 15 bases between. This chain's CDR3 is CATSGGGGDTQYF. The CDR3, as DNA: TGTGCCACTTCCGGGGGAGGTGGAGATACGCAGTATTTT.